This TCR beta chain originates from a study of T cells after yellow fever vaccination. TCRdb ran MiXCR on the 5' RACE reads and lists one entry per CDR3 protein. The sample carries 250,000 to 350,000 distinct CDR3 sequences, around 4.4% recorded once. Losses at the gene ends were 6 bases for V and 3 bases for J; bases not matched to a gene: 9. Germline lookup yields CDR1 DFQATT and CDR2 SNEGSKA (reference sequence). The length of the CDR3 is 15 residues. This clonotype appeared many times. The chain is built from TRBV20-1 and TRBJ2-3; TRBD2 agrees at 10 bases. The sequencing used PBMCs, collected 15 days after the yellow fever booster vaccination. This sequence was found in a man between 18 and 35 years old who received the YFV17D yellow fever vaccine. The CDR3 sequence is CSAPIAGGGTDTQYF. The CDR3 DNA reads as TGCAGTGCCCCAATAGCGGGGGGCGGGACAGATACGCAGTATTTT.